This T cell receptor (beta chain) stems from a study of T cells after yellow fever vaccination. Whole-study results and caveats: One caveat is that FACS-sorted repertoires could contain abundant clonotypes contaminating from the bulk population. The secondary response showed a weaker magnitude and a faster peak, day 5 versus 15. Post-booster samples contained most primary-vaccination clones (roughly 96% CD4, around 88% CD8).

5'RACE template switching produced TCR cDNA carrying a universal primer site and UMIs. MiXCR, run by TCRdb on the 5' RACE reads, gives a single entry per CDR3 protein. The sample consists of some 350,000 distinct CDR3 sequences, 6% to 8% of them appearing once. Germline-derived CDR1 and CDR2 are MNHNS and SASEGT. V was clipped by 10 bases and J by 5 bases, with 23 bases between them. CDR3 length: 15 residues. This clonotype was recorded a few times. Its cognate antigen is unknown. Sample: PBMCs, taken 5 days after the yellow fever booster vaccination. The TCR comes from a man aged 30 to 39 who received the YFV17D yellow fever vaccine. The rearrangement links TRBV6-1 to TRBJ1-1; the D is unclear. CDR3 coding DNA: TGTGCCACCCTATTAAGGACGGCTGAAGGGACTGAAGCTTTCTTT. It is translated as CATLLRTAEGTEAFF.